This T cell receptor (beta chain) was found in a study of cytotoxic CD8 clonotypes in ibrutinib-treated CLL. The CDR3 length is 12 residues. Looked up from germline, CDR1 is SQVTM and CDR2 is ANQGSEA. Trimming removed 7 bases at V and 0 bases at J, with 8 bases between. Regarding the study as a whole: Measured clonality at baseline was greater than in age-matched healthy donors and tracked with circulating CD8+ T-cell counts.

Sequencing used immunoSEQ multiplex PCR; TCRdb keeps in-frame clones, though not all of them. This sample has more than 110,000 clones; 70% to 80% occur once, and the top ten carry 5% to 5.5%. To note about this clone: Its matching antigen is unknown.

The receptor was derived from a human donor with chronic lymphocytic leukemia. The specimen was PBMCs, collected after 24 months of ibrutinib treatment. V gene TRBV29-1 combines with J gene TRBJ2-3; D is perhaps TRBD2 (5 bases). The CDR3 loop is CSAEGSTDTQYF. CDR3 bases: TGCAGCGCCGAGGGTAGCACAGATACGCAGTATTTT.